The sample holds many counts of the clone carrying this T cell receptor (beta chain). TCRdb reprocessed the reads with MiXCR, giving one entry per CDR3 protein. The data contain 450,000 to 600,000 distinct CDR3 sequences, about 11% of them singletons. This record belongs to a study of T cell repertoires in cytomegalovirus infection. The CDR3 spans 14 residues. Germline loops: CDR1 SGHTA, CDR2 FQGNSA. The junction had 8 bases not matched to a gene; V was cut back by 5 bases and J by 8 bases. This receptor was identified in a human donor in good health (CMV status not recorded). Some clones in this sample may be carry-over from other donors' samples. The sequenced material came from PBMCs. The chain uses TRBV7-2 and TRBJ2-1; 8 nucleotides match TRBD1. This CDR3 is CASSPADREDEQFF. DNA of the CDR3: TGTGCCAGCAGCCCCGCGGACAGGGAAGATGAGCAGTTCTTC.